This TCR beta chain was found in a study of CD8 T cells in ankylosing spondylitis. This clonotype appeared many times. Its antigen is not identified. The study, taken as a whole, reports: Made up of about eight highly homologous variants, a TCR beta motif appeared characteristic of ankylosing spondylitis blood. Past research had described some motif variants in reactive arthritis synovial fluid and blood. The authors reported significant enrichment of disease-linked clones in matched ankylosing spondylitis synovial fluid. Clones that were linked to disease were CD8+ and were relatively rare in peripheral blood.

Quantitative molecular-barcoded 5'-RACE generated the TCR beta libraries. Each CDR3 protein gets one entry after TCRdb re-called the 5' RACE reads with MiXCR. The sample lists about 390,000 distinct CDR3 sequences; approximately 20% were seen once. The sample was blood, either unsorted or a sorted T cell fraction (not recorded which). This clonotype was sampled from a male donor with ankylosing spondylitis.

The chain's CDR3 is CASSTGGGPSREQFF. CDR3 nucleotides: TGCGCCAGCAGCACGGGGGGGGGACCGTCCCGAGAGCAGTTCTTC. The chain uses TRBV5-1 and TRBJ2-1; 8 positions match TRBD2. This CDR3 is 15 amino acids long. Germline loops: CDR1 SGHRS, CDR2 YFSETQ. The V and J ends lost 4 bases and 10 bases, in that order; junction bases with no gene match: 13.